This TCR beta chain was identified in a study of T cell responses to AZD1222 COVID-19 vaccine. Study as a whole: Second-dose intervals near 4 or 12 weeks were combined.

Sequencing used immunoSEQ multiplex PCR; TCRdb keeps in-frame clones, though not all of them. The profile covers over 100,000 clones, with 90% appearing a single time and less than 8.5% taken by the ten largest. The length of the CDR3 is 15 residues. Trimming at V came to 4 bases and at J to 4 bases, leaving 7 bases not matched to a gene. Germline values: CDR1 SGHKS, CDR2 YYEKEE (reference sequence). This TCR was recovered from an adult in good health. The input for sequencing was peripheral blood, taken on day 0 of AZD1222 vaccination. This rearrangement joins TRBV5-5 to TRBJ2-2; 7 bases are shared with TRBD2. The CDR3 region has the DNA TGTGCCAGCAGCCCCCAGGGACTATCCACCGGGGAGCTGTTTTTT. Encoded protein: CASSPQGLSTGELFF.